This T cell receptor beta chain came from a study of identical twins (dated by TCRdb to the mid-2010s). For the wider study: The study deep-sequenced TCR alpha and beta repertoires from monozygotic twins, unrelated adults of various ages and cord blood to test whether fetal clonotypes persist. To rule out contamination, replicate twin experiments were performed at different times with different library preparation protocols. Summary of the overall study and its limitations: The excess sharing between twins in beta out-of-frame sequences was weaker because fewer shared sequences reduced the signal-to-noise ratio. Zero-insertion analyses could be partly confounded by invariant T cells such as MAIT and iNKT, though diverse VJ usage argued against such confounding for most clonotypes. Conclusions relied on cross-sectional statistical analysis, since the same donors could not be followed over many years. Out-of-frame TCR alpha sharing in monozygotic twins was systematically underestimated by recombination models, whereas sharing between unrelated individuals was in agreement with the recombination models. Compared with coincidental sharing between unrelated individuals, out-of-frame TCR alpha sequences shared between twins had an excess of sequences with low generation probability. Fewer insertions were carried by abundant cord blood beta clonotypes; a weaker similar trend was observed in young adult naive repertoires, while no such trend was observed in memory repertoires.

Library construction relied on 5' RACE. The sequencer was an Illumina HiSeq 2000. A universal primer binding site was introduced by template switching, and a unique molecular identifier was present in the final cDNA, enabling accurate counting of TCR cDNA molecules. Specific primers in the conserved constant-segment region were used to synthesize first-strand cDNA for TCR alpha and beta chains. To control for contamination, every cDNA library was double barcoded, receiving both a SMART-Mk sample barcode and Illumina barcodes. TruSeq adapter sequences and Illumina sample barcodes were added in two successive PCR steps. Sequencing of the TCR alpha and beta cDNA libraries was done on the Illumina HiSeq platform using custom primers. For the original study's pipeline: MiGEC was used to process raw reads and extract unique molecular identifiers, and MiXCR was used to find CDR3 positions. For each individual, recombination models were inferred using an EM algorithm with the repgenHMM and IGoR tools. The analysis of shared clonotypes was done with the tcR package in R, with sharing normalized by the product of cloneset sizes. To study raw recombination free of thymic and clonal selection effects, out-of-frame nonproductive sequences were analyzed. Using fastp at Q25 and MiXCR, TCRdb reprocessed the public reads and kept productive beta chains. Each record represents a unique CDR3 protein, reported with the most common genes and DNA among its rows. The V and J calls were determined by TCRdb, not by the authors. Within this sample are 250,000 to 350,000 distinct CDR3 sequences, with roughly 8.6% of them counted one time only. The ten largest clones add up to about 7.1% of the sample.

The CDR3 goes from the cysteine to the phenylalanine over 19 residues. Left in the record is the CDR3 DNA by itself, 57 bases read in frame from the first base. CDR1 MGHRA and CDR2 YSYEKL are derived from the germline V gene. V gives up 1 base and J gives up 1 base, and the segment between their germline ends measures 21 bases. A few counts support this clonotype. What this receptor recognizes is not known. Base qualities were left out, and no much larger clone turns up one base away. All donors were healthy Caucasians. Three pairs of female monozygotic twins, all aged roughly 18 to 29 years, made up the twin cohort. CD4+ and CD8+ T cell populations were isolated with positive isolation kits from Invitrogen. The sample was also reused in another study, on yellow fever vaccine responses in identical twins. The second study's paper adds: According to the authors, the vaccine-induced T cell response in identical twins seemed to be partly convergent and partly specific to each individual. In identical twins, the study followed T cell clones that responded to the vaccine with precision.

The clonotype was recovered from a woman under 30 in good health. Sequencing used CD8+ T cells sorted from blood. The sequence joins TRBV4-1 to TRBJ2-3, with no confidently assigned D gene. The bases read TGCGCCAGCAGCCAAGTCGTGGTTCCCGCTAGTTCGGGCACAGATACGCAGTATTTT. Its protein reads: CASSQVVVPASSGTDTQYF.